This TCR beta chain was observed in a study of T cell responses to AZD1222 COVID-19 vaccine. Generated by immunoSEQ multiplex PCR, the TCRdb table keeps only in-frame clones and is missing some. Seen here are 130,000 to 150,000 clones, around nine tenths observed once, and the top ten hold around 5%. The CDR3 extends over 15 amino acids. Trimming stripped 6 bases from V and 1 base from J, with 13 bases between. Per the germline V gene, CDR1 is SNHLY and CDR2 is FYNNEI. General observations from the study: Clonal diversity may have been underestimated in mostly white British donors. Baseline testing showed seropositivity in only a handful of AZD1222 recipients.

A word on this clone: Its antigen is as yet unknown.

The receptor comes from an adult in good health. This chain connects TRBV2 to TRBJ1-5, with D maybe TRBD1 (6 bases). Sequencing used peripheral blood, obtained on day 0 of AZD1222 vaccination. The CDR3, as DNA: TGTGCCAGCAGCTCCCTCCAGGGGAGCAATCAGCCCCAGCATTTT. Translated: CASSSLQGSNQPQHF.